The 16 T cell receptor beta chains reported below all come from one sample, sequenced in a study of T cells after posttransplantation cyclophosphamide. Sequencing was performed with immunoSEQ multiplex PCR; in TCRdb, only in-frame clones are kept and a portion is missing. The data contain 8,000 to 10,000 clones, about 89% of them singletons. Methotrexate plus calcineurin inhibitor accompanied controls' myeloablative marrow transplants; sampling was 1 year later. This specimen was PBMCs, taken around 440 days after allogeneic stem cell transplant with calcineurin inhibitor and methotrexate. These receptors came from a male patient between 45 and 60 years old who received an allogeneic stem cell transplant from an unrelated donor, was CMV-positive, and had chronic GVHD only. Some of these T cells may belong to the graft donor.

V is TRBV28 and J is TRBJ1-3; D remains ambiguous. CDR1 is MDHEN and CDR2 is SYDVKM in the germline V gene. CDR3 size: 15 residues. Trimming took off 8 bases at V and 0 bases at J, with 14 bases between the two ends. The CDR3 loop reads CASGLTGNSGNTIYF. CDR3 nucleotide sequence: TGTGCCAGCGGACTGACCGGCAACTCTGGAAACACCATATATTTT.

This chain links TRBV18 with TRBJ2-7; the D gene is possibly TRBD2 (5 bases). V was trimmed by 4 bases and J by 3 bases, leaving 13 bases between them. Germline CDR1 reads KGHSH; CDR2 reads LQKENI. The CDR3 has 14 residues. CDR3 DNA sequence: TGTGCCAGCTCACTCGGACGGGAACGCTACGAGCAGTACTTC. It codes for CASSLGRERYEQYF.

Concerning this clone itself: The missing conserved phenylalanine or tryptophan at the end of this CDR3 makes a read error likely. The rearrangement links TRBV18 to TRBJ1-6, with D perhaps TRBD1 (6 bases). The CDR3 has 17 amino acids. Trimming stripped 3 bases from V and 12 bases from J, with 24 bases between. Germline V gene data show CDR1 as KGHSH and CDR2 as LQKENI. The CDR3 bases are TGTGCCAGCTCACCCGACAGGATAAGCCCGACCGAGATACCCCTCCACTCT. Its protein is CASSPDRISPTEIPLHS.

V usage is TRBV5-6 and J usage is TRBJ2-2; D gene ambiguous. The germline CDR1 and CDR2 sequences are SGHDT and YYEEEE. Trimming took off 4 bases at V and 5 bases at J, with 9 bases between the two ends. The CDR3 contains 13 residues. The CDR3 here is CASSPWATGELFF. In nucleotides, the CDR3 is TGTGCCAGCAGCCCATGGGCGACCGGGGAGCTGTTTTTT. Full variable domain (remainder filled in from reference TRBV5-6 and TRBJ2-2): DAGVTQSPTHLIKTRGQQVTLRCSPKSGHDTVSWYQQALGQGPQFIFQYYEEEERQRGNFPDRFSGHQFPNYSSELNVNALLLGDSALYLCASSPWATGELFFGEGSRLTVL.

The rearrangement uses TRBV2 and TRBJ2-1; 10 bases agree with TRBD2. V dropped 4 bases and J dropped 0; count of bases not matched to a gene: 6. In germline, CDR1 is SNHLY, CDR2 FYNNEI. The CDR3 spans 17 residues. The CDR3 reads CASSGLAGGRSYNEQFF. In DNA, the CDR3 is TGTGCCAGCAGTGGGTTAGCGGGGGGCCGCTCCTACAATGAGCAGTTCTTC.

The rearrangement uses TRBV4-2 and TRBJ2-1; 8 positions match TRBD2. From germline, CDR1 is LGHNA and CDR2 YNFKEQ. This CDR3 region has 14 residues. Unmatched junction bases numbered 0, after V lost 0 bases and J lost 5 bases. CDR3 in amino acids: CASSQERGDNEQFF. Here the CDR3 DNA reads TGTGCCAGCAGCCAAGAGCGGGGGGACAATGAGCAGTTCTTC.

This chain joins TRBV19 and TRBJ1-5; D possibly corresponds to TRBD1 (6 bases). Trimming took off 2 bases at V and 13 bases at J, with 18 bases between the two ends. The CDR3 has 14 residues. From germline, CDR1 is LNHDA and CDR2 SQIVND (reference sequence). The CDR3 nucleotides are TGTGCCAGTAGTATACTGGGGGGGCTCACAGGACAGCATTTT. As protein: CASSILGGLTGQHF.

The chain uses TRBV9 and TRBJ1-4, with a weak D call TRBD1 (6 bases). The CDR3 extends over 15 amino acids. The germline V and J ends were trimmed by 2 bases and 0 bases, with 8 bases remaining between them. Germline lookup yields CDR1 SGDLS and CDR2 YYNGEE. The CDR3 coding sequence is TGTGCCAGCAGCGTTGGGACACCAACTAATGAAAAACTGTTTTTT. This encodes CASSVGTPTNEKLFF.

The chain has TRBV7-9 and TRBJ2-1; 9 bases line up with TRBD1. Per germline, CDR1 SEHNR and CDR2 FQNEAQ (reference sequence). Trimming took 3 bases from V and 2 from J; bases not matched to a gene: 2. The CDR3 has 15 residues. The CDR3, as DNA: TGTGCCAGCAGCTTTGGGACAGGGACCTACAATGAGCAGTTCTTC. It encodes CASSFGTGTYNEQFF. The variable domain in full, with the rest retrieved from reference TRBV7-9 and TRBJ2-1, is DTGVSQNPRHKITKRGQNVTFRCDPISEHNRLYWYRQTLGQGPEFLTYFQNEAQLEKSRLLSDRFSAERPKGSFSTLEIQRTEQGDSAMYLCASSFGTGTYNEQFFGPGTRLTVL.

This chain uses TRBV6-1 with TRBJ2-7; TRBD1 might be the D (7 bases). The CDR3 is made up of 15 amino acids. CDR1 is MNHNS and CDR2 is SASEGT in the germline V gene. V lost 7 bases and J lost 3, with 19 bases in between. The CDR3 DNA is TGTGCCAGCATCTATTCGACAGGGACTCTCTACGAGCAGTACTTC. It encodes CASIYSTGTLYEQYF.

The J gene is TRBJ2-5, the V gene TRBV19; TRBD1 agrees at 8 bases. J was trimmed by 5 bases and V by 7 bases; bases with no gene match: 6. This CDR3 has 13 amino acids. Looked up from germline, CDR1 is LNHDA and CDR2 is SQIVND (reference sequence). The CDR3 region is CASKQGGRETQYF. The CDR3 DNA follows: TGTGCCAGTAAACAGGGGGGTCGGGAGACCCAGTACTTC.

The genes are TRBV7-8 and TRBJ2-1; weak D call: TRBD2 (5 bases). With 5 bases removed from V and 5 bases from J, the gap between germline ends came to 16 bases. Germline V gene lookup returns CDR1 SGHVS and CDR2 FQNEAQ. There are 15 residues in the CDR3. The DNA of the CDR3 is TGTGCCAGCAGCCAAAGGGCGGGCGTAAACAATGAGCAGTTCTTC. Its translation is CASSQRAGVNNEQFF. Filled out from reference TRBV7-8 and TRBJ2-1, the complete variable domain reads GAGVSQSPRYKVAKRGQDVALRCDPISGHVSLFWYQQALGQGPEFLTYFQNEAQLDKSGLPSDRFFAERPEGSVSTLKIQRTQQEDSAVYLCASSQRAGVNNEQFFGPGTRLTVL.

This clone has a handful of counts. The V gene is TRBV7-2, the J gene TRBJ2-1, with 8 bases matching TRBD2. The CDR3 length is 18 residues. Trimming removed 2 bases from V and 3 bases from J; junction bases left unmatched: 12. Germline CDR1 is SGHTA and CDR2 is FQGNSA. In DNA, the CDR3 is TGTGCCAGCAGCTTAACAACCGGGACTAGTTCTGTCTACAATGAGCAGTTCTTC. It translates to CASSLTTGTSSVYNEQFF.

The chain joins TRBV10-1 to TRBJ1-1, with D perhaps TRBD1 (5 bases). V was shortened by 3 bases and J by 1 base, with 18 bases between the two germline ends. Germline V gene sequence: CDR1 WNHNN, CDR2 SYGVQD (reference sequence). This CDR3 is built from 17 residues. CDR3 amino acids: CASSDGWQGGTNTEAFF. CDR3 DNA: TGCGCCAGCAGTGATGGTTGGCAGGGAGGCACGAACACTGAAGCTTTCTTT.

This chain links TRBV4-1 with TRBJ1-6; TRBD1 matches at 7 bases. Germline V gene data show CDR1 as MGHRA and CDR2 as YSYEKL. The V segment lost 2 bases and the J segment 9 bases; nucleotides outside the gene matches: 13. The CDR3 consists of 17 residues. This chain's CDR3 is CASSQKRDSLWSSPLHF. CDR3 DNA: TGCGCCAGCAGCCAAAAAAGGGACAGTCTATGGAGTTCACCCCTCCACTTT.

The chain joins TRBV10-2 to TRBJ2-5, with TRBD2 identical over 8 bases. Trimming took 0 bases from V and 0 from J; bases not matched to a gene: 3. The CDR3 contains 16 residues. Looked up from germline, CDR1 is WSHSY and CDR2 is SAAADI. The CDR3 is CASSESVAGYQETQYF. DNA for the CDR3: TGCGCCAGCAGTGAGTCGGTAGCGGGGTACCAAGAGACCCAGTACTTC.